This T cell receptor beta chain was found in a study of blood T cell repertoires in COVID-19. Study-level background: Sources were T cells, B-cell-depleted T cells, or PBMCs; the material itself was cDNA or gDNA.

How the authors handled the data: Estimates of nucleated cell counts were drawn from the amplification of reference gene primers. Sequencing used immunoSEQ multiplex PCR; TCRdb keeps in-frame clones, though not all of them. D and trimming come from the DNA, and the V and J calls and clone size come from that table. The top ten hold around 0.53% of the sample, which has about 150,000 clones, roughly 90% seen once. This CDR3 has 14 amino acids. The germline V gene encodes CDR1 KGHSH and CDR2 LQKENI. The V and J ends lost 2 bases and 1 base respectively, with 7 bases between them. The V and J genes are TRBV18 and TRBJ2-3, with a possible D match to TRBD1 (5 bases). Sequenced input: peripheral blood. The sequence came from a man aged 50 or older with acute or convalescent COVID-19. The CDR3 protein is CASSPRGGTDTQYF. DNA of the CDR3: TGTGCCAGCTCACCAAGGGGTGGCACAGATACGCAGTATTTT.